Following are 7 T cell receptor beta chains from one sample sequenced in a study of Tregs in tolerant kidney transplant recipients. The nonmyeloablative bone marrow transplants came from related graft donors, with transient mixed chimerism. Sequencing was performed with immunoSEQ multiplex PCR; in TCRdb, only in-frame clones are kept and a portion is missing. The sample shows tens of thousands of clones, roughly 93% of them seen only once. This sample comprised CD4+ T cells from blood (PBMCs), obtained 12 months after the transplant. Receptors originate from a human patient who received a combined kidney and bone marrow transplant. Some T cells may have originated in the graft donor.

With regard to this clone: The identical CDR3 is also encoded by other nucleotide sequences in the sample. The chain combines TRBV18 with TRBJ2-7; the match to TRBD2 covers 9 bases. Trimming removed 3 bases from V and 3 bases from J; junction bases left unmatched: 0. Germline V gene data show CDR1 as KGHSH and CDR2 as LQKENI. The CDR3 has 13 amino acids. The DNA of the CDR3 is TGTGCCAGCTCACCTAGCGGGAGCTACGAGCAGTACTTC. It encodes CASSPSGSYEQYF.

The V call is TRBV10-1, the J call TRBJ1-1; the match to TRBD1 covers 8 bases. The CDR3 runs 16 residues. V lost 0 bases and J lost 0; bases outside the gene matches: 3. In germline, CDR1 is WNHNN, CDR2 SYGVQD (reference sequence). The CDR3 DNA reads TGCGCCAGCAGTGAGTCCCCACAGGGGGTGAACACTGAAGCTTTCTTT. Its protein product is CASSESPQGVNTEAFF.

The chain links TRBV5-1 to TRBJ2-7; 11 positions match TRBD1. The CDR3 runs 16 residues. Germline CDR1 is SGHRS and CDR2 is YFSETQ. With V trimmed by 0 bases and J by 6 bases, 8 bases remained unmatched. The CDR3 nucleotides read TGCGCCAGCAGCTTGGGGACCGGGACAGGGGGACGCGAGCAGTACTTC. Its translation: CASSLGTGTGGREQYF.

V is TRBV7-9 and J is TRBJ2-1; a weak D match, TRBD2 (5 bases). With 2 bases removed from V and 5 bases from J, the gap between germline ends came to 19 bases. CDR3 length equals 17 residues. Germline V gives CDR1 SEHNR, CDR2 FQNEAQ (reference sequence). CDR3: CASSLRSQAAANNEQFF. Written as DNA, the CDR3 is TGTGCCAGCAGCTTACGGAGTCAAGCGGCGGCTAACAATGAGCAGTTCTTC.

This chain connects TRBV6-6 to TRBJ1-2; no firm D call. The ends were cut back, 2 bases at V and 4 bases at J, with 11 bases in the middle. From germline, CDR1 is MNHNY and CDR2 SVGAGI (reference sequence). This CDR3 has 14 residues. The CDR3 spells CASSYGQLTYGYTF. The CDR3 nucleotides are TGTGCCAGCAGTTACGGGCAGCTAACCTATGGCTACACCTTC.

The chain uses TRBV19 and TRBJ2-2, with D perhaps TRBD2 (6 bases). CDR3 length equals 18 residues. The germline V gene encodes CDR1 LNHDA and CDR2 SQIVND (reference sequence). Trimming took off 6 bases at V and 1 base at J, with 21 bases between the two ends. CDR3 in DNA: TGTGCCAGTAGCCCCATCCGTTGGGGGGACCTGAACACCGGGGAGCTGTTTTTT. Translated: CASSPIRWGDLNTGELFF. Filled out from reference TRBV19 and TRBJ2-2, the complete variable domain reads DGGITQSPKYLFRKEGQNVTLSCEQNLNHDAMYWYRQDPGQGLRLIYYSQIVNDFQKGDIAEGYSVSREKKESFPLTVTSAQKNPTAFYLCASSPIRWGDLNTGELFFGEGSRLTVL.

This clone is classed as medium-sized. This chain connects TRBV5-8 to TRBJ2-1; 7 bases match TRBD2. J lost 4 bases, V lost 2 bases, and 3 bases had no gene match. The length of the CDR3 is 14 residues. In germline, CDR1 is SGHTS, CDR2 YDEGEE. CDR3 protein: CASSLELAYNEQFF. The CDR3 DNA is TGTGCCAGCAGCTTAGAACTAGCGTACAATGAGCAGTTCTTC.